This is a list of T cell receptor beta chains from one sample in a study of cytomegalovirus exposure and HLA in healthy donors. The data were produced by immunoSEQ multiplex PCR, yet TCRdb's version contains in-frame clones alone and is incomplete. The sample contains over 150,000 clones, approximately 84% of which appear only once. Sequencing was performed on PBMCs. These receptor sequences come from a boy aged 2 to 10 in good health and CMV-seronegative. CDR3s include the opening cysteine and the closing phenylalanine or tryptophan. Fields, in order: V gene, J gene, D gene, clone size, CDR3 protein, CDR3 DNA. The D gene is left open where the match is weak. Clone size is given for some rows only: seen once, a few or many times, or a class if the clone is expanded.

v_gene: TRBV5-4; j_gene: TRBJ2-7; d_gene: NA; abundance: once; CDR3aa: CASSFYSKPFEQYF; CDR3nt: TGTGCCAGCAGCTTTTACAGCAAGCCGTTCGAGCAGTACTTC
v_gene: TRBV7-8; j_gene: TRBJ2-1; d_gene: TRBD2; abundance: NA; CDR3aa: CASSLLAGVDEQFF; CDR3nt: TGTGCCAGCAGCCTTCTAGCGGGAGTCGATGAGCAGTTCTTC
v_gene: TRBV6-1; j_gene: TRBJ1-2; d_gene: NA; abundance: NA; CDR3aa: CASSSLESSAYGYTF; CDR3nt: TGTGCCAGCAGTTCCTTGGAGTCCTCAGCCTATGGCTACACCTTC
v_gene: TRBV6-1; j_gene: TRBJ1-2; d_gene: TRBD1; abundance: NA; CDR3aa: CASSEEGGMDYGYTF; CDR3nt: TGTGCCAGCAGTGAGGAAGGGGGCATGGACTATGGCTACACCTTC
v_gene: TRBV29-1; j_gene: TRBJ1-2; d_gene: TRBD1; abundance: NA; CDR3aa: CSVRENDRALNYGYTF; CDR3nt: TGCAGCGTCAGAGAGAATGACAGGGCCCTTAACTATGGCTACACCTTC
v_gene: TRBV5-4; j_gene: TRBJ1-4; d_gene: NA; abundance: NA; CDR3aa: CASSFEATNEKLFF; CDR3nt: TGTGCCAGCAGCTTCGAGGCTACTAATGAAAAACTGTTTTTT
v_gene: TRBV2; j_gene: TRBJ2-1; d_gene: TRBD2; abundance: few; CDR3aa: CASSPGTSVSYNEQFF; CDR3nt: TGTGCCAGCAGCCCCGGGACTAGCGTCTCCTACAATGAGCAGTTCTTC
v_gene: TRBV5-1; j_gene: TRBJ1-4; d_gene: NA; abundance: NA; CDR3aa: CASPLDRYNEKLFF; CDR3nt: TGCGCCAGCCCCCTGGACAGATATAATGAAAAACTGTTTTTT
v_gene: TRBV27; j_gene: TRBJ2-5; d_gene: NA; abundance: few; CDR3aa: CASSFGAGEETQYF; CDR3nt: TGTGCCAGCAGTTTCGGGGCAGGGGAAGAGACCCAGTACTTC
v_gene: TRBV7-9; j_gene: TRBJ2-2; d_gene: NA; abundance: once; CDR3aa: CASSLRPPGSPRAGELFF; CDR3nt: TGTGCCAGCAGTCTAAGGCCCCCCGGTTCTCCGAGGGCCGGGGAGCTGTTTTTT
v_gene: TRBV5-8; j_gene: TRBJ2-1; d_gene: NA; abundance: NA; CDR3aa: CASSRREFYEQFF; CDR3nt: TGTGCCAGCAGTCGTCGGGAGTTTTATGAGCAGTTCTTC
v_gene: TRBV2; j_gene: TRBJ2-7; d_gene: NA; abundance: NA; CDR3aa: CASSDTGRQYF; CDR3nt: TGTGCCAGCAGTGACACAGGGAGGCAGTACTTC
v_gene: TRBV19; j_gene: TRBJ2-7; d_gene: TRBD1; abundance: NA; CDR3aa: CASSPGTGGYEQYF; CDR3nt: TGTGCCAGTAGCCCCGGGACAGGGGGCTACGAGCAGTACTTC
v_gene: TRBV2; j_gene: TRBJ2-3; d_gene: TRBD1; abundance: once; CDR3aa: CASSGSPYRDRDTDTQYF; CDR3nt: TGTGCCAGCAGTGGGTCCCCATACCGGGACAGGGACACAGATACGCAGTATTTT
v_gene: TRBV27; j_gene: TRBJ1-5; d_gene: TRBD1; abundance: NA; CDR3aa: CASSSGGGQPQHF; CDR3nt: TGTGCCAGCAGTTCAGGGGGCGGTCAGCCCCAGCATTTT
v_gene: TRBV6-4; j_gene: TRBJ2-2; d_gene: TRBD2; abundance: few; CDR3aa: CASSGGRAGELFF; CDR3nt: TGTGCCAGCAGTGGCGGGAGGGCCGGGGAGCTGTTTTTT
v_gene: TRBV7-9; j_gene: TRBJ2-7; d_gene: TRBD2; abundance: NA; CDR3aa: CASSFGLAGGLSSYEQYF; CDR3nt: TGTGCCAGCAGCTTCGGGTTAGCGGGAGGGTTGAGCTCCTACGAGCAGTACTTC
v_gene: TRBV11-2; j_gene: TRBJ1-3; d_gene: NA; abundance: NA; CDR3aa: CASRPLRAGREVYF; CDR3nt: TGTGCCAGCAGACCCCTCCGAGCTGGGAGGGAAGTATATTTT
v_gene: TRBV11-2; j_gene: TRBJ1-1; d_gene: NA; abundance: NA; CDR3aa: CASSSGAFEAFF; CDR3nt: TGTGCCAGCAGCTCGGGAGCCTTTGAAGCTTTCTTT
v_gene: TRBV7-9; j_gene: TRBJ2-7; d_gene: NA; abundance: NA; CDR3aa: CASSLRATSSEQYF; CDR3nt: TGTGCCAGCAGCTTAAGGGCGACTAGTTCCGAGCAGTACTTC
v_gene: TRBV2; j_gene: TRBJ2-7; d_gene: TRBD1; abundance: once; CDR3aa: CASGRGLSYEQYF; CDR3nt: TGTGCCAGCGGAAGGGGGCTATCCTACGAGCAGTACTTC
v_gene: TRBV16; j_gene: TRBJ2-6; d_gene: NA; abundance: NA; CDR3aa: CASSPQGIPTGANVLTF; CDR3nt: TGTGCCAGCAGCCCCCAGGGAATCCCGACAGGGGCCAACGTCCTGACTTTC
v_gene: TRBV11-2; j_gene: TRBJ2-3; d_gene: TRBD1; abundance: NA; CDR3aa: CASSLQQGSQYF; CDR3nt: TGTGCCAGCAGCTTACAACAGGGGTCGCAGTATTTT
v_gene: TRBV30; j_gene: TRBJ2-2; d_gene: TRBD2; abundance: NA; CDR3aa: CAWTGGDGELFF; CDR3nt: TGTGCCTGGACGGGGGGGGACGGGGAGCTGTTTTTT
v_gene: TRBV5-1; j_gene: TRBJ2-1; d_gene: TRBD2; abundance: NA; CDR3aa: CASSSGLAGVGNEQFF; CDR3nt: TGCGCCAGCAGCTCAGGACTAGCGGGAGTAGGAAATGAGCAGTTCTTC
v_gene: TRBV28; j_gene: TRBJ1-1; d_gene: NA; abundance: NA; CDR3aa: CASMWQGYPTEAFF; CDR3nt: TGTGCCAGCATGTGGCAGGGGTATCCCACTGAAGCTTTCTTT
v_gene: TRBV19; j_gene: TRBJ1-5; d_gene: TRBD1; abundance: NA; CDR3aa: CASSLRTGTVRQPQHF; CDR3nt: TGTGCCAGTAGCCTCCGGACTGGGACAGTCAGACAGCCCCAGCATTTT
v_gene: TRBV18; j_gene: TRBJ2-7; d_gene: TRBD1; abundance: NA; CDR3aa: CASSPTGALTTEQYF; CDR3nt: TGTGCCAGCTCACCGACAGGGGCCCTTACTACGGAGCAGTACTTC
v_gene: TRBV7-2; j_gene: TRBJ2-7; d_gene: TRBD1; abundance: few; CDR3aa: CASTQTGETYEQYF; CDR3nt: TGTGCCAGCACCCAGACAGGGGAGACCTACGAGCAGTACTTC
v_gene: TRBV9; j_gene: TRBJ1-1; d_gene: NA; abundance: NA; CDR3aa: CASSVLAGGKNTEAFF; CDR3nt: TGTGCCAGCAGCGTCTTGGCGGGAGGGAAGAACACTGAAGCTTTCTTT
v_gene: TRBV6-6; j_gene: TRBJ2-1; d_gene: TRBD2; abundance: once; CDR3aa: CASSLTGTTYNEQFF; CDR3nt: TGTGCCAGCAGTCTCACCGGGACTACTTACAATGAGCAGTTCTTC
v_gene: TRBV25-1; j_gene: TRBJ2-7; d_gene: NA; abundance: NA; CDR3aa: CASSGNSAGDYEQYF; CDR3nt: TGTGCCAGCAGTGGGAATTCGGCAGGGGACTACGAGCAGTACTTC
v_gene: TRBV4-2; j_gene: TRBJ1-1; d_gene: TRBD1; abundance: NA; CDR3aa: CASSHIRGLMNTEAFF; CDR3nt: TGTGCCAGCAGCCATATCAGGGGGCTGATGAACACTGAAGCTTTCTTT
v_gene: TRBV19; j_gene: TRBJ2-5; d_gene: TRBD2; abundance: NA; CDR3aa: CASSNGAGGGWETQYF; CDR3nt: TGTGCCAGTAGTAATGGGGCGGGAGGAGGGTGGGAGACCCAGTACTTC
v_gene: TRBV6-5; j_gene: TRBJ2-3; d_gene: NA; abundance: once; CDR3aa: CASSPSWRPPDTQYF; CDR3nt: TGTGCCAGCAGCCCCTCTTGGAGGCCCCCAGATACGCAGTATTTT
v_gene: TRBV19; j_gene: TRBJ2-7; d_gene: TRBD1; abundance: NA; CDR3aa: CASSAAVGTAYEQYF; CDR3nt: TGTGCCAGTAGTGCCGCGGTGGGGACAGCCTACGAGCAGTACTTC
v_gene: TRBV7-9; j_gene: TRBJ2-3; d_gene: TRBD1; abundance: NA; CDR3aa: CASSFWTGPDTQYF; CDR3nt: TGTGCCAGCAGCTTTTGGACAGGGCCAGATACGCAGTATTTT
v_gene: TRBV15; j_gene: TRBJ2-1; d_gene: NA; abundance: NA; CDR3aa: CATSRVTRSNEQFF; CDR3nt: TGTGCCACCAGCAGGGTGACTAGGAGCAATGAGCAGTTCTTC
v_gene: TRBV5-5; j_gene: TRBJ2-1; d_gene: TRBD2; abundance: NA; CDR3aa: CASSSGTSGLHNEQFF; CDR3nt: TGTGCCAGCAGCTCGGGGACTAGCGGACTACACAATGAGCAGTTCTTC
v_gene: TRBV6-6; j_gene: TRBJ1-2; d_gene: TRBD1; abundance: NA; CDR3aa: CASGIPRGINYGYTF; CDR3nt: TGTGCCAGCGGAATACCCAGGGGGATAAACTATGGCTACACCTTC
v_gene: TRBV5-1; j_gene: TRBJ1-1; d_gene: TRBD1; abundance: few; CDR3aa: CASSLLSGQVPEAFF; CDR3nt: TGCGCCAGCAGCCTGCTTTCGGGACAGGTTCCTGAAGCTTTCTTT
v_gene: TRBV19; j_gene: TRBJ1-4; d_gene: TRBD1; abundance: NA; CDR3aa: CASSDRALNEKLFF; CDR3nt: TGTGCCAGTAGCGACAGGGCGCTTAATGAAAAACTGTTTTTT
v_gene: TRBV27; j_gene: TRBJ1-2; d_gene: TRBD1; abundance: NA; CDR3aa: CASSLRGQAHYGYTF; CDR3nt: TGTGCCAGCAGTTTAAGGGGACAGGCTCATTATGGCTACACCTTC
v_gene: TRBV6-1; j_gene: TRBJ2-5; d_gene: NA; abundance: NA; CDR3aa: CASSEVRGAGETQYF; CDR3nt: TGTGCCAGCAGTGAGGTCAGGGGGGCTGGGGAGACCCAGTACTTC
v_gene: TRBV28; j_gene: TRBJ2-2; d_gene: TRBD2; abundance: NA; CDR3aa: CASRGGRYTGELFF; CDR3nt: TGTGCCAGCCGGGGGGGGCGATACACCGGGGAGCTGTTTTTT
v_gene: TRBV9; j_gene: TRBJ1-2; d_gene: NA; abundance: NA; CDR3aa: CASSVTGLYGYTF; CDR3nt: TGTGCCAGCAGCGTCACAGGCCTCTATGGCTACACCTTC
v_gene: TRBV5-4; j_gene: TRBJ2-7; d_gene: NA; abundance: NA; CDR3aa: CASSLREVSYEQYF; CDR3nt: TGTGCCAGCAGCTTGCGGGAAGTGTCCTACGAGCAGTACTTC
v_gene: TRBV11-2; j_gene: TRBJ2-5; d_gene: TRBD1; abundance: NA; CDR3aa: CASSFRDSQETQYF; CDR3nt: TGTGCCAGCAGCTTCCGGGACAGTCAAGAGACCCAGTACTTC
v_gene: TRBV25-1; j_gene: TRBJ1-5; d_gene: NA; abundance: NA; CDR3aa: CASRRIPFAGNQPQHF; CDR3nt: TGTGCCAGCCGAAGGATCCCCTTCGCGGGCAATCAGCCCCAGCATTTT
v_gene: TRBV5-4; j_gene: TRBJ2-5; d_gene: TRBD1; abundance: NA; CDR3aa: CASSIRDRETQYF; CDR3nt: TGTGCCAGCAGCATCCGGGACAGAGAGACCCAGTACTTC
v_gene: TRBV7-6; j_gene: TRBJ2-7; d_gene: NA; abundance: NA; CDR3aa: CASSQTGPQGEQYF; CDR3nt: TGTGCCAGCAGCCAAACAGGGCCCCAAGGCGAGCAGTACTTC
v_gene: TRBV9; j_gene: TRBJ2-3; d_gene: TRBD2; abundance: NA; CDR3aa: CASSVSSGSPNTQYF; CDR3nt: TGTGCCAGCAGCGTGTCTAGCGGGAGCCCAAATACGCAGTATTTT
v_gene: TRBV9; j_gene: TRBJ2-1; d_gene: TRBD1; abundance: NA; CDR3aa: CASSGTGGDEQFF; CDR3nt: TGTGCCAGCAGCGGGACAGGGGGCGATGAGCAGTTCTTC
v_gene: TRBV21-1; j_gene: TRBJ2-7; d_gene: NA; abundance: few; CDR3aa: CASSKNSNCSYEQYF; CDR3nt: TGTGCCAGCAGCAAGAACTCAAACTGCTCCTACGAGCAGTACTTC
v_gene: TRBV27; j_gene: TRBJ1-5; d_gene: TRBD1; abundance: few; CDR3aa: CASSFSGTVNQPQHF; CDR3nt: TGTGCCAGCAGTTTCTCCGGGACAGTTAATCAGCCCCAGCATTTT
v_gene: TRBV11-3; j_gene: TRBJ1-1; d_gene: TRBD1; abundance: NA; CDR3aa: CASSLRGQGATEAFF; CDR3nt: TGTGCCAGCAGCCTCCGAGGGCAGGGGGCGACTGAAGCTTTCTTT
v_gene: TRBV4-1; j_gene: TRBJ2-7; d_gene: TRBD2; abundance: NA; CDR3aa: CASSQILADYEQYF; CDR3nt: TGCGCCAGCAGCCAGATACTAGCGGACTACGAGCAGTACTTC
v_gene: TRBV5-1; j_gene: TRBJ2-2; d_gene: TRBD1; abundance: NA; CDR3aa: CASSAQGRETGELFF; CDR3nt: TGCGCCAGCAGCGCACAGGGGAGAGAGACCGGGGAGCTGTTTTTT
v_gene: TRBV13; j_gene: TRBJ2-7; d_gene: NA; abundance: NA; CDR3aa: CASSLGGDPNEQYF; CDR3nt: TGTGCCAGCAGCTTAGGAGGGGATCCCAACGAGCAGTACTTC
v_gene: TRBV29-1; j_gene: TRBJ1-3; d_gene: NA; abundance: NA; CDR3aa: CSVELDFSGNTIYF; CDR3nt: TGCAGCGTTGAATTAGACTTCTCTGGAAACACCATATATTTT